This TCR beta chain was sequenced in a study of cytomegalovirus exposure and HLA in healthy donors. About the study: Out of about 360 genotyped donors, about 81% belonged to the Caucasian-associated ancestry cluster.

CDR3 size: 13 residues. The germline CDR1 and CDR2 sequences are WSHSY and SAAADI. V shed 7 bases, J shed 5 bases, and the junction held 5 bases outside the gene matches. PCR involved 60 Vbeta and 13 Jbeta primers. Sequencing was performed with immunoSEQ multiplex PCR; in TCRdb, only in-frame clones are kept and a portion is missing. The sample contains about 210,000 clones, over 80% of which appear only once. Regarding this clone: Its matching antigen is unknown.

Whole-study findings and limits: The authors listed some 150 TCR beta chains as cytomegalovirus-associated. When the data were analyzed later, several of the most significant clusters appeared to be linked to common viral pathogens.

The rearrangement uses TRBV10-2 and TRBJ1-1; TRBD1 agrees at 9 bases. This receptor was identified in a man aged 35 to 55 in good health and CMV-seropositive. Sequencing was done on a sample of PBMCs. The CDR3 coding sequence is TGCGCCAGCACACCGACAGGGGGAACTGAAGCTTTCTTT. Protein sequence: CASTPTGGTEAFF.